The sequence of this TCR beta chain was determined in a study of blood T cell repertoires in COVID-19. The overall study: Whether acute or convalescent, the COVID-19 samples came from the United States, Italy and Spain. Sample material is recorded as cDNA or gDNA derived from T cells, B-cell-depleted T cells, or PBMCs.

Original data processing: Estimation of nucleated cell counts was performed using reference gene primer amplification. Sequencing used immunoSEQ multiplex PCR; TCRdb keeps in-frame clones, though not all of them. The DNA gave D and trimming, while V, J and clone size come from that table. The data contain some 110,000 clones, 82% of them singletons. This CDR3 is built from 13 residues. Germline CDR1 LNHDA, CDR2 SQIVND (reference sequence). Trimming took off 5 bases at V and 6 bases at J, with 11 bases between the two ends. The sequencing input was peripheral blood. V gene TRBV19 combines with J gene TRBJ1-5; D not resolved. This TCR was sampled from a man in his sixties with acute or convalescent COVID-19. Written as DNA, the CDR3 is TGTGCCAGTAGTGGGTCGGCGGGTCAGCCCCAGCATTTT. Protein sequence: CASSGSAGQPQHF. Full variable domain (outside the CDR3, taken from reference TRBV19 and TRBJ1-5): DGGITQSPKYLFRKEGQNVTLSCEQNLNHDAMYWYRQDPGQGLRLIYYSQIVNDFQKGDIAEGYSVSREKKESFPLTVTSAQKNPTAFYLCASSGSAGQPQHFGDGTRLSIL.